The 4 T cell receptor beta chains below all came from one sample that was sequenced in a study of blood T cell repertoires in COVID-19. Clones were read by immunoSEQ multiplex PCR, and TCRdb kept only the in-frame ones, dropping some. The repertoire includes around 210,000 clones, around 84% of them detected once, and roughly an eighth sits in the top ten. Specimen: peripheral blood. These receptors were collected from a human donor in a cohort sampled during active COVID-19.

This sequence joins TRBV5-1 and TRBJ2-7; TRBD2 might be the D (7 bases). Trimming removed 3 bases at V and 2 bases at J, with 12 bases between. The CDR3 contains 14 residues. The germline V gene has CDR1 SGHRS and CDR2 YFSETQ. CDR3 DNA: TGCGCCAGCAGCTACCGAGGGGGGGCCTACGAGCAGTACTTC. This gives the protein CASSYRGGAYEQYF.

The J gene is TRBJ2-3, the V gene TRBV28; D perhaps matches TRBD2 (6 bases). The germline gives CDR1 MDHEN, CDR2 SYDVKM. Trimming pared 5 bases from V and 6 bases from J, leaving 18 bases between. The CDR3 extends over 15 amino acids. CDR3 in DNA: TGTGCCAGCAGTCGATCCGGGACTGGCCGGGATACGCAGTATTTT. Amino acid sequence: CASSRSGTGRDTQYF.

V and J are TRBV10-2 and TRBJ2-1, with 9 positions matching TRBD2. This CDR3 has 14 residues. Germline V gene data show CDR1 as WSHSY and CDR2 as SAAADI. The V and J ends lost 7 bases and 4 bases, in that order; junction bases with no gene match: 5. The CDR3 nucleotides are TGCGCCAGCACCGGGACTAGCAGTTACAATGAGCAGTTCTTC. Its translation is CASTGTSSYNEQFF.

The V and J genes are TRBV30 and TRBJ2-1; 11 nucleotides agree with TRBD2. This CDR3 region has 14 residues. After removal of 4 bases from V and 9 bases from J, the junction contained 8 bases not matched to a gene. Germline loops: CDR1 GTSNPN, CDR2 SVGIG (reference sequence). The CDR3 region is CAWNRASGRTEQFF. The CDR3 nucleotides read TGTGCCTGGAATAGGGCTAGCGGGAGGACTGAGCAGTTCTTC.